This T cell receptor beta chain comes out of a study of cytomegalovirus exposure and HLA in healthy donors. Overall study findings and caveats: Clonal expansion was found to be greater in HLA-associated TCR beta chains than in equally common others in a later analysis. Researchers counted some 150 TCR beta chains as cytomegalovirus-associated. One cluster of highly shared sequence variants probably arose as a sequencing artifact.

V lost 2 bases, J lost 7 bases, and 11 bases lay in between. The CDR3 sequence is 13 residues long. Per the germline V gene, CDR1 is MRHNA and CDR2 is SNTAGT. PCR involved 60 Vbeta and 13 Jbeta primers. Produced via immunoSEQ multiplex PCR; TCRdb's table is partial and in-frame only. Of 110,000 to 150,000 clones listed, 77% are singletons. This clone occurred a few times. Its specificity is unknown. The chain combines TRBV6-4 with TRBJ1-2; D not resolved. Sequencing was done on a sample of PBMCs. The clonotype comes from a male donor in good health and CMV-seronegative. CDR3 in DNA: TGTGCCAGCAGTGACCGGGCCGAGGGTGGCTACACCTTC. Translating gives CASSDRAEGGYTF.